This paragraph covers one T cell receptor beta chain sequence. Its antigen is not identified. TCRdb's copy holds only in-frame clones and misses some; the assay was immunoSEQ multiplex PCR. Among under 2,000,000 clones, about 95% were seen once, and the ten largest hold less than 1.5%. Germline-derived CDR1 and CDR2 are MNHEY and SMNVEV (reference sequence). The V and J ends lost 3 bases and 6 bases respectively, with 11 bases between them. CDR3 length: 13 amino acids. The entry originates in a study of shared clonotypes between healthy human individuals. Findings and caveats of the study: Represented genetic and exposure-history diversity was restricted by having few donors.

Naive CD8 cells comprised CD45RO-negative, CCR7-positively selected cells, excluding terminally differentiated effector memory CD45RA+ cells. This TCR came from a man aged 18-30 years in good health. V is TRBV27 and J is TRBJ1-2; D is undetermined. Sequenced: naive CD8+ T cells sorted from blood. The CDR3 DNA reads as TGTGCCAGCAGTTTTCCGGGGAGCGATGGCTACACCTTC. Encoded protein: CASSFPGSDGYTF.